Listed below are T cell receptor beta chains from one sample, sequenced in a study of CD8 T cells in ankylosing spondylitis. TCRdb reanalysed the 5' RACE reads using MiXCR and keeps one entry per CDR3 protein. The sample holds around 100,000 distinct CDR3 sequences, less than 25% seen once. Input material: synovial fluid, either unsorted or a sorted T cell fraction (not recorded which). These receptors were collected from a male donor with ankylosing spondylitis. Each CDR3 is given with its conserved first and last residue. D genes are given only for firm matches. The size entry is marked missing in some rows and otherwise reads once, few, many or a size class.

cdr3_aa: CASSVGIQETQYF; cdr3_nt: TGTGCCAGCAGCGTCGGGATTCAAGAGACCCAGTACTTC; d_call: NA; v_call: TRBV9; j_call: TRBJ2-5; clone_size: many
cdr3_aa: CAIRKEIWGQETQYF; cdr3_nt: TGTGCCATCAGGAAGGAGATTTGGGGTCAAGAGACCCAGTACTTC; d_call: NA; v_call: TRBV10-3; j_call: TRBJ2-5; clone_size: few
cdr3_aa: CSARGGSGRFYEQFF; cdr3_nt: TGCAGTGCTAGAGGGGGTAGCGGGAGGTTCTATGAGCAGTTCTTC; d_call: TRBD2; v_call: TRBV20-1; j_call: TRBJ2-1; clone_size: few
cdr3_aa: CASSLAGELFF; cdr3_nt: TGTGCCAGCAGCTTAGCCGGGGAGCTGTTTTTT; d_call: NA; v_call: TRBV11-2; j_call: TRBJ2-2; clone_size: NA
cdr3_aa: CASSLVPSTDTQYF; cdr3_nt: TGTGCCAGCAGCTTAGTTCCTAGCACAGATACGCAGTATTTT; d_call: NA; v_call: TRBV7-6; j_call: TRBJ2-3; clone_size: many
cdr3_aa: CSARVGADTQYF; cdr3_nt: TGCAGTGCTAGGGTGGGGGCGGATACGCAGTATTTT; d_call: NA; v_call: TRBV20-1; j_call: TRBJ2-3; clone_size: NA
cdr3_aa: CASSVGTSGSDEQFF; cdr3_nt: TGTGCCAGCAGCGTAGGAACTAGCGGGAGTGATGAGCAGTTCTTC; d_call: TRBD2; v_call: TRBV9; j_call: TRBJ2-1; clone_size: NA
cdr3_aa: CSAPTKQGTSGYTF; cdr3_nt: TGCAGTGCCCCCACAAAACAGGGAACGAGTGGCTACACCTTC; d_call: NA; v_call: TRBV20-1; j_call: TRBJ1-2; clone_size: NA
cdr3_aa: CASSIHRGQRLYF; cdr3_nt: TGTGCCAGCAGTATCCACCGAGGGCAGCGGCTGTATTTT; d_call: NA; v_call: TRBV12-3/TRBV12-4; j_call: TRBJ2-3; clone_size: few
cdr3_aa: CASSLGGAGDYEQYF; cdr3_nt: TGTGCCAGCAGCTTAGGGGGGGCAGGAGATTACGAGCAGTACTTC; d_call: NA; v_call: TRBV7-6; j_call: TRBJ2-7; clone_size: NA
cdr3_aa: CASSLDWGSDTQYF; cdr3_nt: TGTGCCAGCAGCTTGGACTGGGGGTCAGATACGCAGTATTTT; d_call: NA; v_call: TRBV7-2; j_call: TRBJ2-3; clone_size: once
cdr3_aa: CAISFNRGTEAFF; cdr3_nt: TGTGCCATCAGCTTCAACAGGGGCACTGAAGCTTTCTTT; d_call: TRBD1; v_call: TRBV10-3; j_call: TRBJ1-1; clone_size: few
cdr3_aa: CASQLADLQETQYF; cdr3_nt: TGTGCCAGCCAACTAGCGGACCTACAAGAGACCCAGTACTTC; d_call: TRBD2; v_call: TRBV28; j_call: TRBJ2-5; clone_size: once
cdr3_aa: CSVGAILYGRASEQFF; cdr3_nt: TGCAGCGTTGGCGCTATCCTATACGGGAGGGCCAGTGAGCAGTTCTTC; d_call: TRBD2; v_call: TRBV29-1; j_call: TRBJ2-1; clone_size: NA
cdr3_aa: CASSRGTGEETQYF; cdr3_nt: TGTGCCAGCAGCCGTGGGACAGGCGAAGAGACCCAGTACTTC; d_call: TRBD1; v_call: TRBV12-3/TRBV12-4; j_call: TRBJ2-5; clone_size: few
cdr3_aa: CASSVYAKANYGYTF; cdr3_nt: TGTGCCAGCAGTGTTTATGCCAAAGCTAACTATGGCTACACCTTC; d_call: NA; v_call: TRBV2; j_call: TRBJ1-2; clone_size: few
cdr3_aa: CASSPDNKNQPQHF; cdr3_nt: TGCGCCAGCAGCCCGGACAATAAGAATCAGCCCCAGCATTTT; d_call: NA; v_call: TRBV5-1; j_call: TRBJ1-5; clone_size: NA
cdr3_aa: CASSALINTGELFF; cdr3_nt: TGTGCCAGCAGTGCCCTAATCAACACCGGGGAGCTGTTTTTT; d_call: NA; v_call: TRBV27; j_call: TRBJ2-2; clone_size: few
cdr3_aa: CSASGQGRYEQYF; cdr3_nt: TGCAGTGCTTCAGGACAGGGTCGCTACGAGCAGTACTTC; d_call: TRBD1; v_call: TRBV20-1; j_call: TRBJ2-7; clone_size: few
cdr3_aa: CASSLFGVGEKLFF; cdr3_nt: TGTGCCAGCAGCTTATTCGGGGTCGGTGAAAAACTGTTTTTT; d_call: NA; v_call: TRBV11-1; j_call: TRBJ1-4; clone_size: NA
cdr3_aa: CASSLTEARTDTQYF; cdr3_nt: TGTGCCAGCAGCCTGACCGAAGCGAGGACAGATACGCAGTATTTT; d_call: NA; v_call: TRBV7-2; j_call: TRBJ2-3; clone_size: NA
cdr3_aa: CSARRQENEQFF; cdr3_nt: TGCAGTGCCCGGAGGCAGGAAAATGAGCAGTTCTTC; d_call: NA; v_call: TRBV20-1; j_call: TRBJ2-1; clone_size: few
cdr3_aa: CAWSVSVGNQPQHF; cdr3_nt: TGTGCCTGGAGTGTGTCAGTAGGCAATCAGCCCCAGCATTTT; d_call: NA; v_call: TRBV30; j_call: TRBJ1-5; clone_size: many
cdr3_aa: CSARETQRGSYNEQFF; cdr3_nt: TGCAGTGCTAGAGAAACCCAGCGGGGTTCCTACAATGAGCAGTTCTTC; d_call: TRBD2; v_call: TRBV20-1; j_call: TRBJ2-1; clone_size: few
cdr3_aa: CASGNMHGYTF; cdr3_nt: TGTGCCAGCGGAAACATGCATGGCTACACCTTC; d_call: NA; v_call: TRBV6-1; j_call: TRBJ1-2; clone_size: few
cdr3_aa: CASSFSHSSGANVLTF; cdr3_nt: TGTGCCAGCAGCTTTTCCCATAGCTCTGGGGCCAACGTCCTGACTTTC; d_call: NA; v_call: TRBV11-3; j_call: TRBJ2-6; clone_size: NA
cdr3_aa: CASSRALLNQPQHF; cdr3_nt: TGTGCCAGTAGTAGGGCGTTACTCAATCAGCCCCAGCATTTT; d_call: NA; v_call: TRBV19; j_call: TRBJ1-5; clone_size: few
cdr3_aa: CSAIRRGNSPLHF; cdr3_nt: TGCAGTGCGATCAGAAGGGGTAATTCACCCCTCCACTTT; d_call: NA; v_call: TRBV20-1; j_call: TRBJ1-6; clone_size: few
cdr3_aa: CASSLEAGLALADTQYF; cdr3_nt: TGTGCCAGCAGCTTAGAGGCAGGACTAGCGCTCGCAGATACGCAGTATTTT; d_call: TRBD2; v_call: TRBV11-3; j_call: TRBJ2-3; clone_size: NA
cdr3_aa: CASSHRTVNTEAFF; cdr3_nt: TGTGCCAGCAGCCACAGAACAGTGAACACTGAAGCTTTCTTT; d_call: NA; v_call: TRBV3-1; j_call: TRBJ1-1; clone_size: many
cdr3_aa: CSVEDPGARSYNEQFF; cdr3_nt: TGCAGCGTTGAAGATCCGGGGGCTCGCTCCTACAATGAGCAGTTCTTC; d_call: NA; v_call: TRBV29-1; j_call: TRBJ2-1; clone_size: NA
cdr3_aa: CASSLLEREQYF; cdr3_nt: TGTGCCAGCAGCTTATTAGAGCGGGAGCAGTACTTC; d_call: NA; v_call: TRBV7-9; j_call: TRBJ2-7; clone_size: NA
cdr3_aa: CASSLDLAGGYEQFF; cdr3_nt: TGTGCCAGCAGCTTAGATCTAGCGGGAGGGTATGAGCAGTTCTTC; d_call: TRBD2; v_call: TRBV7-2; j_call: TRBJ2-1; clone_size: NA
cdr3_aa: CASNRGNQPQHF; cdr3_nt: TGTGCCAGTAACAGGGGTAATCAGCCCCAGCATTTT; d_call: TRBD1; v_call: TRBV6-1; j_call: TRBJ1-5; clone_size: NA
cdr3_aa: CASSFQDSPLHF; cdr3_nt: TGTGCCAGCAGTTTTCAGGATTCACCCCTCCACTTT; d_call: NA; v_call: TRBV12-3/TRBV12-4; j_call: TRBJ1-6; clone_size: many
cdr3_aa: CASTSLGTGYGYTF; cdr3_nt: TGTGCCAGCACCTCCCTTGGGACAGGGTACGGCTACACCTTC; d_call: TRBD1; v_call: TRBV2; j_call: TRBJ1-2; clone_size: NA